Listed below are T cell receptor beta chains from one sample, sequenced in a study of shared clonotypes between healthy human individuals. Libraries were prepared by immunoSEQ multiplex PCR; TCRdb keeps only in-frame clonotypes and omits some of them. This table has nearly 1,000,000 clones, roughly 72% appearing once. Sample: memory CD4+ T cells sorted from blood. The receptor set was obtained from a young man in good health. Each CDR3 is given with its conserved first and last residue. A D gene is named only where the DNA matches it firmly. The listing skips clone size in some rows; elsewhere it reads once, few, many or a size class.

>TRBV2|.|.|TRBJ1-2
CASSERVGYTF
TGTGCCAGCTCGGAAAGGGTCGGCTACACCTTC
>TRBV6-5|few|.|TRBJ2-1
CASSYGSNEQFF
TGTGCCAGCAGTTACGGGAGCAATGAGCAGTTCTTC
>TRBV5-1|.|TRBD1|TRBJ2-6
CASSAFGQGAANVLTF
TGCGCCAGCAGTGCCTTTGGGCAGGGGGCTGCCAACGTCCTGACTTTC
>TRBV18|few|.|TRBJ2-1
CASSQRGVNSPYNEQFF
TGTGCCAGCTCACAACGGGGAGTGAATTCTCCCTACAATGAGCAGTTCTTC
>TRBV11-3|.|.|TRBJ1-1
CASSFGREAFF
TGTGCCAGCAGCTTTGGGAGGGAAGCTTTCTTT
>TRBV19|.|TRBD1|TRBJ1-1
CASSRSGTANTEAFF
TGTGCCAGTAGCCGAAGCGGGACAGCGAACACTGAAGCTTTCTTT
>TRBV18|.|.|TRBJ1-2
CASSGDTANYGYTF
TGTGCCAGCTCAGGGGACACCGCTAACTATGGCTACACCTTC
>TRBV5-1|.|TRBD2|TRBJ2-5
CASSPGGLAVQETQYF
TGCGCCAGCAGTCCGGGAGGACTAGCGGTGCAAGAGACCCAGTACTTC
>TRBV5-1|.|.|TRBJ1-4
CASRPTATNEKLFF
TGCGCCAGCAGGCCTACAGCAACTAATGAAAAACTGTTTTTT
>TRBV11-2|.|.|TRBJ1-1
CASSFLTGGTEAFF
TGTGCCAGCAGCTTTTTGACCGGGGGCACTGAAGCTTTCTTT
>TRBV15|.|.|TRBJ2-5
CATSREKVWETQYF
TGTGCCACCAGCAGAGAAAAGGTCTGGGAGACCCAGTACTTC
>TRBV7-2|.|TRBD1|TRBJ1-4
CASSQGGEKLFF
TGTGCCAGCAGCCAGGGGGGTGAAAAACTGTTTTTT
>TRBV6-6|.|.|TRBJ1-5
CASSSGAPNQPQHF
TGTGCCAGCAGTTCAGGGGCCCCTAATCAGCCCCAGCATTTT
>TRBV14|.|TRBD1|TRBJ1-2
CASSQASGTASYGYTF
TGTGCCAGCAGCCAAGCTTCCGGGACAGCCTCCTATGGCTACACCTTC
>TRBV5-1|.|TRBD1|TRBJ2-5
CASSLGEPGQGLQETQYF
TGCGCCAGCAGTCTAGGTGAACCGGGACAGGGGCTCCAAGAGACCCAGTACTTC
>TRBV27|.|TRBD1|TRBJ1-2
CASSLYRDRGDGYTF
TGTGCCAGCAGTTTATATCGGGACAGGGGGGATGGCTACACCTTC
>TRBV18|.|.|TRBJ1-2
CASSQPGDGYTF
TGTGCCAGCTCGCAACCAGGGGATGGCTACACCTTC
>TRBV10-3|.|.|TRBJ1-6
CAIRGDGDNSPLHF
TGTGCCATCAGGGGGGACGGGGATAATTCACCCCTCCACTTT
>TRBV9|few|TRBD1|TRBJ2-2
CASSTPGQGSRGPFTGELFF
TGTGCCAGCAGCACTCCGGGACAGGGGAGCCGGGGGCCCTTCACCGGGGAGCTGTTTTTT
>TRBV5-1|.|TRBD2|TRBJ2-5
CASSLRRGVQETQYF
TGCGCCAGCAGCTTGAGGCGGGGGGTCCAAGAGACCCAGTACTTC
>TRBV5-1|.|TRBD1|TRBJ2-2
CASSPGGHTGELFF
TGCGCCAGCTCCCCAGGGGGTCATACCGGGGAGCTGTTTTTT
>TRBV7-8|.|.|TRBJ2-5
CASSFQGKETQYF
TGTGCCAGCAGCTTCCAGGGTAAAGAGACCCAGTACTTC
>TRBV5-1|.|.|TRBJ2-7
CASSLAHEQYF
TGCGCCAGCAGCTTGGCCCACGAGCAGTACTTC
>TRBV19|.|.|TRBJ1-1
CASSIFTEAFF
TGTGCCAGTAGTATTTTTACAGAAGCTTTCTTT